This entry lists 22 T cell receptor beta chains sequenced from one sample in a study of cytomegalovirus exposure and HLA in healthy donors. The PCR contained 60 Vbeta and 13 Jbeta primers. The assay was immunoSEQ multiplex PCR, and TCRdb's table has in-frame clones only and misses some. This table holds around 90,000 clones, roughly 77% found once. Material for sequencing was PBMCs. Source of these receptors: a man aged 30-40 years in good health and CMV-seronegative.

The table lists this clone with a few counts. The J gene is TRBJ2-2, the V gene TRBV4-3; D unclear. Trimming removed 0 bases from V and 6 bases from J, with 14 bases in between. Germline V gene lookup returns CDR1 LGHNA and CDR2 YSLEER. The CDR3 loop spans 16 amino acids. The CDR3 coding sequence is TGCGCCAGCAGCCAAGATCCTGTCGGGTTGTCCGGGGAGCTGTTTTTT. It translates to CASSQDPVGLSGELFF.

This rearrangement joins TRBV7-8 to TRBJ1-3; no clear D. Per germline, CDR1 SGHVS and CDR2 FQNEAQ. CDR3 size: 16 residues. V was pared by 2 bases and J by 0 bases, with 11 bases between. The DNA for the CDR3 is TGTGCCAGCAGCTTAAGCAGGCTATTCTCTGGAAACACCATATATTTT. This translates into CASSLSRLFSGNTIYF.

This clone was observed a single time. The rearrangement uses TRBV28 and TRBJ1-1, with 7 bases that match TRBD1. Germline CDR1 reads MDHEN; CDR2 reads SYDVKM. Trimming removed 2 bases from V and 7 bases from J; junction bases left unmatched: 10. The CDR3 totals 15 residues. Written as DNA, the CDR3 is TGTGCCAGCAGTTTAGCGACAGGGCCCGGCGGTGAAGCTTTCTTT. It yields the protein CASSLATGPGGEAFF.

The V and J genes are TRBV6-1 and TRBJ2-7, with TRBD1 identical over 10 bases. Unmatched junction bases numbered 1, after V lost 4 bases and J lost 4 bases. CDR1 and CDR2 (germline): MNHNS, SASEGT. The CDR3 runs 13 residues. The CDR3 here is CASSGTGGYEQYF. CDR3 bases: TGTGCCAGCAGTGGGACAGGGGGATACGAGCAGTACTTC.

Notes on this clone: Since the CDR3 does not end with the conserved phenylalanine or tryptophan, this likely comes from a read error. J is TRBJ1-2 and V is TRBV27; the D gene is possibly TRBD1 (5 bases). Looked up from germline, CDR1 is MNHEY and CDR2 is SMNVEV (reference sequence). V lost 6 bases, J lost 4 bases, and 12 bases lay in between. The CDR3 sequence is 13 residues long. CDR3 bases: TGTGCCAGCAGCCCGGGCAGGGTCTATGGCTACACCCTC. Translation: CASSPGRVYGYTL.

V and J are TRBV18 and TRBJ1-2; no clear D. Germline CDR1 and CDR2: KGHSH and LQKENI. The CDR3 runs to 13 residues. V lost 0 bases, J lost 8 bases, and 10 bases lay in between. CDR3 coding DNA: TGTGCCAGCTCACCACCGGGAGAGAGAGGCTACACCTTC. Its protein is CASSPPGERGYTF.

The chain employs TRBV6-5 and TRBJ1-4, with 9 bases that match TRBD1. CDR3 length equals 14 residues. The V segment lost 6 bases and the J segment 8 bases; nucleotides outside the gene matches: 7. In germline, CDR1 is MNHEY, CDR2 SVGAGI. The CDR3 DNA follows: TGTGCCAGCAGAGGGGACAGGGTATCCGAAAAACTGTTTTTT. Translation gives CASRGDRVSEKLFF.

In DNA, the CDR3 is TGTGCCAGCAGCTTAGAGTCAGGGACTGGAAACACCATATATTTT. Its protein product is CASSLESGTGNTIYF. The chain links TRBV7-2 to TRBJ1-3, with D perhaps TRBD1 (5 bases). V was clipped by 1 base and J by 2 bases, with 9 bases between them. The CDR3 has 15 residues. CDR1 and CDR2 from the germline V gene are SGHTA and FQGNSA.

CDR3 in amino acids: CATSAVYSNQPQHF. The CDR3 DNA is TGTGCCACCAGCGCAGTTTATAGCAATCAGCCCCAGCATTTT. This chain connects TRBV27 to TRBJ1-5; no firm D call. CDR1 and CDR2 from the germline V gene are MNHEY and SMNVEV (reference sequence). This CDR3 is built from 14 residues. V lost 10 bases and J lost 0, with 13 bases in between.

The chain joins TRBV18 to TRBJ2-7; 9 bases are a match to TRBD1. This CDR3 has 15 residues. J lost 4 bases, V lost 4 bases, and 8 bases had no gene match. Germline CDR1 is KGHSH and CDR2 is LQKENI. The CDR3 region is CASSLLQGAPYEQYF. Here the CDR3 DNA reads TGTGCCAGCTCACTCCTACAGGGGGCTCCTTACGAGCAGTACTTC.

The genes are TRBV6-1 and TRBJ2-5; possible D gene TRBD1, 5 bases. Germline CDR1 MNHNS, CDR2 SASEGT. The ends were cut back, 6 bases at V and 1 base at J, with 15 bases in the middle. This CDR3 spans 15 amino acids. CDR3 residues: CASSKKTVIQETQYF. The CDR3 nucleotides are TGTGCCAGCAGCAAAAAGACAGTAATCCAAGAGACCCAGTACTTC.

The chain couples TRBV6-5 to TRBJ2-7; 7 nucleotides line up with TRBD2. This CDR3 comprises 13 residues. Germline CDR1 is MNHEY and CDR2 is SVGAGI. With 9 bases clipped from V and 1 base from J, the junction kept 6 bases outside the gene matches. The CDR3 DNA follows: TGTGCCAGTGCCGGGACTATGTCCTACGAGCAGTACTTC. It codes for CASAGTMSYEQYF.

The chain combines TRBV28 with TRBJ2-7; the match to TRBD1 covers 7 bases. Unmatched junction bases numbered 11, after V lost 4 bases and J lost 2 bases. The length of the CDR3 is 16 residues. Germline-derived CDR1 and CDR2 are MDHEN and SYDVKM. The CDR3 sequence: CASSSPGQRPPYEQYF. The CDR3 bases are TGTGCCAGCAGTTCTCCGGGACAGCGACCACCCTACGAGCAGTACTTC.

This chain links TRBV5-5 with TRBJ1-6; D gene unclear. CDR3 length: 14 amino acids. V was shortened by 0 bases and J by 8 bases, with 9 bases between the two germline ends. Germline CDR1 and CDR2: SGHKS and YYEKEE (reference sequence). CDR3 loop: CASSLDGSYSPLHF. CDR3 sequence (DNA): TGTGCCAGCAGCTTGGACGGGAGTTATTCACCCCTCCACTTT.

This clone is a singleton in its sample. The rearrangement joins TRBV7-9 to TRBJ2-3; D not resolved. The CDR3 sequence is 14 residues long. CDR1 and CDR2 (germline): SEHNR, FQNEAQ (reference sequence). V lost 1 base and J lost 2, with 7 bases in between. CDR3 bases: TGTGCCAGCAGCTTAGGAGATCACACAGATACGCAGTATTTT. Its protein product is CASSLGDHTDTQYF.

The genes are TRBV6-6 and TRBJ2-7, with 10 bases fitting TRBD1. The CDR3 runs 16 residues. From germline, CDR1 is MNHNY and CDR2 SVGAGI (reference sequence). The J segment lost 3 bases and the V segment lost 2 bases, leaving 7 bases of the junction unmatched. The CDR3 DNA is TGTGCCAGCAGTTACGATCCAGGGACAGGGGTCTACGAGCAGTACTTC. It specifies CASSYDPGTGVYEQYF.

The V call is TRBV7-2, the J call TRBJ2-1; 10 nucleotides line up with TRBD2. The CDR3 is 15 amino acids. Germline V gene data show CDR1 as SGHTA and CDR2 as FQGNSA. Trimming removed 2 bases from V and 7 bases from J; junction bases left unmatched: 5. The CDR3 here is CASSLLAGAGNEQFF. The CDR3, as DNA: TGTGCCAGCAGCTTACTAGCGGGAGCGGGGAATGAGCAGTTCTTC.

This sequence joins TRBV5-4 and TRBJ2-2; D is uncertain. V shed 1 base and J shed 5 bases, with 15 bases lying between them. CDR1 and CDR2 (germline): SGHNT, YYREEE (reference sequence). CDR3 length: 16 amino acids. CDR3 loop: CASSLLRDGWTGELFF. Here the CDR3 DNA reads TGTGCCAGCAGCTTGCTGCGTGACGGGTGGACCGGGGAGCTGTTTTTT.

The chain uses TRBV12-5 and TRBJ2-3, with D possibly being TRBD1 (5 bases). Germline lookup yields CDR1 LGHNT and CDR2 FRNRAP. The V end was cut by 6 bases, the J end by 1 base, with 8 bases between. This CDR3 has 13 residues. CDR3 DNA: TGTGCTAGTGGGATGACAGGCACAGATACGCAGTATTTT. Its protein product is CASGMTGTDTQYF. The whole variable domain, filled in from reference TRBV12-5 and TRBJ2-3, reads DARVTQTPRHKVTEMGQEVTMRCQPILGHNTVFWYRQTMMQGLELLAYFRNRAPLDDSGMPKDRFSAEMPDATLATLKIQPSEPRDSAVYFCASGMTGTDTQYFGPGTRLTVL.

The rearrangement links TRBV7-2 to TRBJ1-2, with 10 bases fitting TRBD1. This CDR3 is 13 amino acids long. Germline values: CDR1 SGHTA, CDR2 FQGNSA. V was pared by 4 bases and J by 7 bases, with 3 bases of the junction left unmatched. Written as DNA, the CDR3 is TGTGCCAGCAGCTACGGGACAGGGGTTGGCTACACCTTC. The encoded protein is CASSYGTGVGYTF.

V and J are TRBV5-1 and TRBJ2-7; D might be TRBD2 (6 bases). Germline CDR1 and CDR2: SGHRS and YFSETQ. V lost 1 base and J lost 2, with 10 bases in between. The length of the CDR3 is 14 residues. The CDR3 reads CASSLSSVTYEQYF. CDR3 bases: TGCGCCAGCAGCTTGTCTAGCGTAACCTACGAGCAGTACTTC.

The rearrangement links TRBV28 to TRBJ2-5, with 8 bases lining up with TRBD1. V was clipped by 5 bases and J by 5 bases; unmatched bases: 10. This CDR3 is built from 15 residues. CDR1 MDHEN and CDR2 SYDVKM come from the germline V gene. The CDR3 region has the DNA TGTGCCAGCAGTCTTGCAGGGGGCGCAAGGGAGACCCAGTACTTC. Its protein product is CASSLAGGARETQYF.